These 18 T cell receptor beta chains were sequenced from one sample in a study of metastatic and nonmetastatic thyroid tumors. No patient had received any treatment before thyroid surgery. TCRdb ran MiXCR on the PCR reads. The table lists 25,000 to 35,000 clones, about 17% of them singletons. Sequenced material: blood. These receptors originate from a female donor with papillary thyroid cancer or a benign thyroid nodule (not recorded which). Some clones in this sample may be carry-over from other donors' samples.

This clone has a count of ten or more. J is TRBJ1-2 and V is TRBV5-1; D is uncertain. The CDR3 contains 13 residues. CDR1 SGHRS and CDR2 YFSETQ come from the germline V gene. Trimming took 2 bases from V and 4 from J, leaving 9 bases between them. CDR3 coding DNA: TGCGCCAGCAGCTTTGGGGAGGGCTATGGCTACACCTTC. Translated, it gives CASSFGEGYGYTF.

This clone was detected many times. The rearrangement links TRBV11-1 to TRBJ2-2, with D perhaps matching TRBD2 (5 bases). In germline, CDR1 is SGHAT, CDR2 FQDESV (reference sequence). Trimming left V 4 bases short and J 4 bases short, with 16 bases between. The CDR3 covers 16 residues. CDR3 amino acids: CASSSTSSFPTGELFF. The DNA of the CDR3 is TGTGCCAGCAGCTCCACCTCTAGCTTCCCCACCGGGGAGCTGTTTTTT.

In this sample, this clone turned up a few times. This clone may be a read error of a much larger clone one base away. This sequence joins TRBV6-1 and TRBJ2-2; TRBD2 matches at 7 bases. Looked up from germline, CDR1 is MNHNS and CDR2 is SASEGT. CDR3 size: 11 residues. Trimming removed 7 bases from V and 8 bases from J; junction bases left unmatched: 1. The CDR3 DNA reads TGTGCCAGCATCGGGGGGGGGGAGCTGTTTTTT. This sequence encodes CASIGGGELFF.

In this sample, this clone turned up many times. This chain's CDR3 is CASSVELATDTQYF. DNA of the CDR3: TGTGCCAGCAGCGTAGAACTAGCCACAGATACGCAGTATTTT. The rearrangement links TRBV9 to TRBJ2-3, with a tentative D call TRBD2 (6 bases). V dropped 0 bases and J dropped 2 bases, with 7 bases sitting between them. Germline lookup yields CDR1 SGDLS and CDR2 YYNGEE. The CDR3 spans 14 residues.

In this sample, this clone is medium-sized (0.01 to 0.1%). This chain connects TRBV6-1 to TRBJ1-2; D gene uncertain. Germline CDR1 MNHNS, CDR2 SASEGT. CDR3 length equals 17 residues. Between the trimmed V and J ends, which lost 3 bases and 0 bases, there was a span of 17 bases. The CDR3 is CASSDRRTGKTNYGYTF. CDR3 nucleotide sequence: TGTGCCAGCAGTGATCGCCGAACGGGAAAAACTAACTATGGCTACACCTTC.

At least ten counts were recorded for this clone. The chain recombines TRBV12-3 or TRBV12-4 with TRBJ2-5; 7 bases line up with TRBD2. The CDR3 spans 14 residues. Trimming cost V 0 bases and J 5 bases; bases outside gene matches: 3. Here the CDR3 reads CASSLATSMETQYF. In DNA form, the CDR3 reads TGTGCCAGCAGTTTAGCGACTAGCATGGAGACCCAGTACTTC.

This clone was counted ten times or more. V gene TRBV4-3 combines with J gene TRBJ1-6, with 7 bases aligning to TRBD1. This CDR3 contains 16 residues. Per germline, CDR1 LGHNA and CDR2 YSLEER. Trimming removed 3 bases from V and 5 bases from J; junction bases left unmatched: 7. The CDR3 protein is CASSQSSTGDNSPLHF. CDR3 in DNA: TGCGCCAGCAGCCAGTCTTCAACAGGGGATAATTCACCCCTCCACTTT.

This chain links TRBV7-6 with TRBJ2-7, with 7 bases identical to TRBD1. The CDR3 consists of 15 residues. From germline, CDR1 is SGHVS and CDR2 FNYEAQ. Losses at the gene ends were 5 bases for V and 4 bases for J; bases not matched to a gene: 11. The CDR3 protein is CASSDRQGLGYEQYF. CDR3 coding DNA: TGTGCCAGCAGCGACCGACAGGGCCTCGGGTACGAGCAGTACTTC.

This clone was seen a handful of times. A much larger clone differs by one base, so this may be a read error. The chain links TRBV6-1 to TRBJ2-2, with D tentatively TRBD2 (7 bases). Per germline, CDR1 MNHNS and CDR2 SASEGT. This CDR3 has 16 residues. The CDR3 DNA sequence: TGTGCCAGCAGAAAAAGGGGGGGCGCGAACACCTGGGAGCTGTTTTTT. The encoded protein is CASRKRGGANTWELFF.

The table lists this clone with many counts. The V call is TRBV28, the J call TRBJ2-3; 8 bases are shared with TRBD2. The V segment lost 8 bases and the J segment 3 bases; nucleotides outside the gene matches: 4. CDR1 is MDHEN and CDR2 is SYDVKM in the germline V gene. The CDR3 sequence is 13 residues long. The CDR3 region has the DNA TGTGCCAGCGTCGCGGGAGGAACAGATACGCAGTATTTT. The encoded protein is CASVAGGTDTQYF. The full variable domain, rest sourced from reference TRBV28 and TRBJ2-3, is DVKVTQSSRYLVKRTGEKVFLECVQDMDHENMFWYRQDPGLGLRLIYFSYDVKMKEKGDIPEGYSVSREKKERFSLILESASTNQTSMYLCASVAGGTDTQYFGPGTRLTVL.

This clone was counted ten times or more. The chain combines TRBV30 with TRBJ1-6; TRBD1 might be the D (6 bases). The germline V gene encodes CDR1 GTSNPN and CDR2 SVGIG (reference sequence). The CDR3 is 12 residues long. Between the trimmed V and J ends, which lost 7 bases and 10 bases, there was a span of 14 bases. The CDR3 region is CASETGNSPLHF. As DNA, the CDR3 is TGTGCCTCGGAAACAGGGAACTCACCCCTCCACTTT.

At least ten counts were recorded for this clone. J is TRBJ2-3 and V is TRBV7-3; 8 nucleotides align to TRBD2. V trimming: 5 bases; J trimming: 3 bases; junction bases outside the gene matches: 7. This CDR3 is 15 amino acids long. Germline V gives CDR1 SGHTA, CDR2 FQGTGA. CDR3 amino acids: CASSLTGLGTDTQYF. DNA for the CDR3: TGTGCCAGCAGCCTCACGGGACTAGGAACAGATACGCAGTATTTT.

This clone was seen ten or more times. The J gene is TRBJ2-3, the V gene TRBV6-4, with 8 nucleotides matching TRBD2. V lost 0 bases to trimming and J lost 4 bases; unmatched junction nucleotides: 0. Per the germline V gene, CDR1 is MRHNA and CDR2 is SNTAGT. The CDR3 loop spans 14 amino acids. This CDR3 reads CASSDSGGADTQYF. The DNA for the CDR3 is TGTGCCAGCAGTGACTCCGGGGGGGCAGATACGCAGTATTTT.

This clone is medium-sized in the sample. The genes are TRBV24-1 and TRBJ2-1, with 11 bases that match TRBD2. Germline lookup yields CDR1 KGHDR and CDR2 SFDVKD. The CDR3 is made up of 15 amino acids. Trimming cost V 2 bases and J 4 bases; bases outside gene matches: 0. CDR3 residues: CATSDWTSGYNEQFF. The DNA for the CDR3 is TGTGCCACCAGTGATTGGACTAGCGGGTACAATGAGCAGTTCTTC.

The chain is built from TRBV7-9 and TRBJ1-1; TRBD1 matches at 8 bases. V lost 1 base, J lost 7 bases, and 5 bases stayed unmatched. This CDR3 is built from 14 residues. Germline V gene lookup returns CDR1 SEHNR and CDR2 FQNEAQ (reference sequence). The CDR3 spells CASSLGTDRDEAFF. The CDR3 DNA follows: TGTGCCAGCAGCTTAGGGACGGACAGGGATGAAGCTTTCTTT. Full variable domain (remainder filled in from reference TRBV7-9 and TRBJ1-1): DTGVSQNPRHKITKRGQNVTFRCDPISEHNRLYWYRQTLGQGPEFLTYFQNEAQLEKSRLLSDRFSAERPKGSFSTLEIQRTEQGDSAMYLCASSLGTDRDEAFFGQGTRLTVV.

Judged by abundance, this clone is medium-sized. The rearrangement links TRBV12-3 or TRBV12-4 to TRBJ1-5; D not certain. V gave up 0 bases and J gave up 4 bases, with 19 bases separating them. This CDR3 region has 18 residues. The CDR3 loop is CASSLAGIGGLGNQPQHF. CDR3 in DNA: TGTGCCAGCAGTTTAGCGGGGATTGGAGGCTTAGGGAATCAGCCCCAGCATTTT.

This clone was seen at least ten times. In nucleotides, the CDR3 is TGTGCCAGCAGTGTAGACAGGGGGAGAAACACCATATATTTT. It specifies CASSVDRGRNTIYF. The rearrangement links TRBV2 to TRBJ1-3; 9 positions match TRBD1. The CDR3 totals 14 residues. CDR1 is SNHLY and CDR2 is FYNNEI in the germline V gene. V was pared by 4 bases and J by 5 bases, with 3 bases of the junction left unmatched.

This clone was detected ten times or more. The V call is TRBV28, the J call TRBJ2-2; 7 bases fit TRBD2. V lost 6 bases and J lost 4; bases outside the gene matches: 5. The CDR3 extends over 14 amino acids. The V gene's germline CDR1 is MDHEN and CDR2 SYDVKM. The DNA of the CDR3 is TGTGCCAGCAGGGGGGGGGATGTCACCGGGGAGCTGTTTTTT. Amino acid sequence: CASRGGDVTGELFF.